The entry below gives a single T cell receptor (beta chain) sequence along with its context. Its specificity is not known. V was trimmed by 3 bases and J by 3 bases, leaving 15 bases between them. Germline CDR1 reads MDHEN; CDR2 reads SYDVKM. The CDR3 has 15 amino acids. This specimen comes from a study of shared clonotypes between healthy human individuals. Study as a whole: Per donor, CD8 memory used one plate, CD8 naive used two, CD4 memory used three and CD4 naive used three.

Study-wide results and caveats: Depth of sequencing was expected to influence donor clonotype sharing.

The DNA input per sorted-subset replicate PCR was roughly 210 ng, corresponding to 30,000 or so T cell genomes. Clones were read by immunoSEQ multiplex PCR, and TCRdb kept only the in-frame ones, dropping some. This sample has around 690,000 clones, with roughly 87% found just once. Sequencing was performed on memory CD8+ T cells from PBMCs. The subset denotes: CD45RO+ cells pooled with CCR7-negative TemRA cells. The sequence was collected from a man aged 18 to 30 in good health. Some clones in this sample may be carry-over from other donors' samples. The chain is built from TRBV28 and TRBJ2-7; D might be TRBD1 (5 bases). Written as DNA, the CDR3 is TGTGCCAGCAGTTTCAGTTTAGGGGTCTTCTACGAGCAGTACTTC. It translates to CASSFSLGVFYEQYF. The variable domain in full, completed from reference TRBV28 and TRBJ2-7, reads DVKVTQSSRYLVKRTGEKVFLECVQDMDHENMFWYRQDPGLGLRLIYFSYDVKMKEKGDIPEGYSVSREKKERFSLILESASTNQTSMYLCASSFSLGVFYEQYFGPGTRLTVT.